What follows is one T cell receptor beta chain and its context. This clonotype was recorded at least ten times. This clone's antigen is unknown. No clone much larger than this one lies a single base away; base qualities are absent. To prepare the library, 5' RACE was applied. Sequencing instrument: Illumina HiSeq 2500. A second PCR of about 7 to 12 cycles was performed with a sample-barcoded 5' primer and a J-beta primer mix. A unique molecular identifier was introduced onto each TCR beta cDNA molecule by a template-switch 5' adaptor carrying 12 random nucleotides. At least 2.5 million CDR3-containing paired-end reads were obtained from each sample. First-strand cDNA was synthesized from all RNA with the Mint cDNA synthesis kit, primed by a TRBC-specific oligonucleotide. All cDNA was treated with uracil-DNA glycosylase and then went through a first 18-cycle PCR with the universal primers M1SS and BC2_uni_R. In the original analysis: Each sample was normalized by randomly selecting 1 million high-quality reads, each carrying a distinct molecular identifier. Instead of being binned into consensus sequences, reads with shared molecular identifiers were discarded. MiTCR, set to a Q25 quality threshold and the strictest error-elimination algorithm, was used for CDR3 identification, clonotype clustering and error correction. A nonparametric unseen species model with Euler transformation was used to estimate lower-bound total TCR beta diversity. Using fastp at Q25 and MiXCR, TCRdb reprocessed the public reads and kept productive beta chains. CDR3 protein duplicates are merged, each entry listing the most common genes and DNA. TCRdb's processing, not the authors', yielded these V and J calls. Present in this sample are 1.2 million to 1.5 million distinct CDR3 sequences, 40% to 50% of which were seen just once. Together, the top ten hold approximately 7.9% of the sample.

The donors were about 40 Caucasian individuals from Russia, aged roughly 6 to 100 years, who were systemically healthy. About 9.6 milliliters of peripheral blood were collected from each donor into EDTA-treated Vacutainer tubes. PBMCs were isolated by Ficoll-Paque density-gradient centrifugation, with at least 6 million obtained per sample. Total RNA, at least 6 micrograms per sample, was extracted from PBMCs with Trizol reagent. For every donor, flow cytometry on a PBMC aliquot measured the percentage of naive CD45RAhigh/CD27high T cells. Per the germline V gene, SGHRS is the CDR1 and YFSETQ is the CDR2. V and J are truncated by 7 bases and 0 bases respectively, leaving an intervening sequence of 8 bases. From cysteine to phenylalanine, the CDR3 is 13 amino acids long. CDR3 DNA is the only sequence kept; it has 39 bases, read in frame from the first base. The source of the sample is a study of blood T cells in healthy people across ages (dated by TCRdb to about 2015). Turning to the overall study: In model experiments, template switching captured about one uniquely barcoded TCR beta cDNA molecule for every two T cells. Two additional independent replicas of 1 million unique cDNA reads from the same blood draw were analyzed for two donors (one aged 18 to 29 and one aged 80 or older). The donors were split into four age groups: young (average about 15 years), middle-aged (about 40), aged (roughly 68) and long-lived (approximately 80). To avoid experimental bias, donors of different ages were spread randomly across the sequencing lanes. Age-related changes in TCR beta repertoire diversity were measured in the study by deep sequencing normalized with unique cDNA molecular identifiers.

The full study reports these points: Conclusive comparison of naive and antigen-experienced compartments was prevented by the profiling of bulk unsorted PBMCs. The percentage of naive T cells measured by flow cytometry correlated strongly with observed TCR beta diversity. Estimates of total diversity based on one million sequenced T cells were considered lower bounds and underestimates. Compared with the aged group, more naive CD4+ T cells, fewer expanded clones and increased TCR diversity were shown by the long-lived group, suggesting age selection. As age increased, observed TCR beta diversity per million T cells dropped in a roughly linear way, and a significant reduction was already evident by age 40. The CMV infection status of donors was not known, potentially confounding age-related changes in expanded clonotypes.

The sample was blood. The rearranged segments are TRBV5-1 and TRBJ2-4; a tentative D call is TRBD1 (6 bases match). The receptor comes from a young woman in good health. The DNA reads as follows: TGCGCCAGCTCGACAGGAGCCAAAAACATTCAGTACTTC. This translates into CASSTGAKNIQYF.